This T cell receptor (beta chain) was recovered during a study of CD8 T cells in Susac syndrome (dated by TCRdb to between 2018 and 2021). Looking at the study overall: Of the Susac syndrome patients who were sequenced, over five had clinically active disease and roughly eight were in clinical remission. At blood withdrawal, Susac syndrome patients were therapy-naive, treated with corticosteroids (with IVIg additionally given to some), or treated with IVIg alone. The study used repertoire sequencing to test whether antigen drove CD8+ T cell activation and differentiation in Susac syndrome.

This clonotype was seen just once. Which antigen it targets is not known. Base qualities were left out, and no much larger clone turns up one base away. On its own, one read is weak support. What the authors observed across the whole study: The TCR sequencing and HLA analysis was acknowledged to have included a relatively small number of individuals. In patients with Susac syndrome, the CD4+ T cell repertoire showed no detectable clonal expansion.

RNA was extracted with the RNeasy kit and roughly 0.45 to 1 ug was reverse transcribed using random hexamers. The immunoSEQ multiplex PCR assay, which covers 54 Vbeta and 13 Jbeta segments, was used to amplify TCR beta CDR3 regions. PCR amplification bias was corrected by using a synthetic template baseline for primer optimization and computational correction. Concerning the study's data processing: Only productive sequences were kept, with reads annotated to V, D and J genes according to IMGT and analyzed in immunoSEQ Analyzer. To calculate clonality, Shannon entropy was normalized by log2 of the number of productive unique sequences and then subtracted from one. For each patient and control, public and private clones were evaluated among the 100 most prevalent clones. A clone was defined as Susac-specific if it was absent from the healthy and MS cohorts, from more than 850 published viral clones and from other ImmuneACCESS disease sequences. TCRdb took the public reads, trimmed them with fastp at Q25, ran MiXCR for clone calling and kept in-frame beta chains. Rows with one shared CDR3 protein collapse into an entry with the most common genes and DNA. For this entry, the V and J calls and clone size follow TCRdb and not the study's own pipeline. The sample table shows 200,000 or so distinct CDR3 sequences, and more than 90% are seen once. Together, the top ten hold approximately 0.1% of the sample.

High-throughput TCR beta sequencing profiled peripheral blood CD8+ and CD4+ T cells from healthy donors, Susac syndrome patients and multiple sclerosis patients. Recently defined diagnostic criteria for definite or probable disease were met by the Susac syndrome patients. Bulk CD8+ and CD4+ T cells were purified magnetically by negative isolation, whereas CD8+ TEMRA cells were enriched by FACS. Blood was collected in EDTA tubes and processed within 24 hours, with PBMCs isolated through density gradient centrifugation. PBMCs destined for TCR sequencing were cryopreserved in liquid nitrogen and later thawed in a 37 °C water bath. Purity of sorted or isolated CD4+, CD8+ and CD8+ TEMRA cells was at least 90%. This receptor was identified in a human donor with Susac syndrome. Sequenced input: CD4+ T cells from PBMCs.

CDR3 region: CASSLETSTGELFF. The DNA is TGTGCCAGCAGCTTGGAGACCTCGACTGGGGAGCTGTTTTTT. The chain links TRBV5-4 with TRBJ2-2, with the D segment identity uncertain. The CDR3 covers 14 residues, taking in both the cysteine and the phenylalanine. The entry retains the CDR3 DNA only, 42 bases that are in frame from base 1. The germline V gene (reference sequence) gives CDR1 as SGHNT and CDR2 as YYREEE. Cut back by 0 bases and 8 bases, the V and J ends lie 11 bases apart.